This entry features one TCR beta chain sequence. The data are from a study of Ad26.COV2.S vaccination and SARS-CoV-2 variants. Across the study: The donor participated in the COV1001 trial, in its Ad26.COV2.S arm.

Clones were read by immunoSEQ multiplex PCR, and TCRdb kept only the in-frame ones, dropping some. The table has about 680,000 clones, about 90% seen once; the top ten hold 1.5%. This sample's treatment: approximately 18 received Ad26.COV2.S at low or high dose, single or two shots; several received placebo; per-sample allocation not given. Sampling was performed 63 days after the first vaccine or placebo injection. Wuhan-strain spike was delivered by a replication-incompetent Ad26 vector. The material was peripheral blood, obtained in a trial of Ad26.COV2.S vaccine versus placebo. This TCR derives from a person aged 18-60 years who received the Ad26.COV2.S COVID-19 vaccine or a placebo.

The DNA for the CDR3 is TGTGCCAGCAGTTTCGACAGGGAGGATTCACCCCTCCACTTT. It codes for CASSFDREDSPLHF. The rearrangement uses TRBV6-5 and TRBJ1-6; 7 bases map to TRBD1. This CDR3 region has 14 residues. The germline V gene has CDR1 MNHEY and CDR2 SVGAGI. J was trimmed by 8 bases and V by 4 bases; bases with no gene match: 5.